The present entry profiles one T cell receptor beta chain with its context. The antigen is unknown. The entry originates in a study of shared clonotypes between healthy human individuals. Across the study: Per donor, CD8 memory used one plate, CD8 naive used two, CD4 memory used three and CD4 naive used three. The study, taken as a whole, reports: Rarefaction gave evidence that sorted-subset sequencing remained incomplete despite large depth.

Genomic DNA from each subset was divided evenly over several immunoSEQ plates. Per sorted-subset replicate PCR, input was approximately 0.2 ug DNA, representing about 29,000 T cell genomes. The repertoire was sequenced with immunoSEQ multiplex PCR; TCRdb's copy has only in-frame clones and lacks some. The sample carries roughly 300,000 clones, about 73% recorded once. The receptor was derived from a man aged 25-45 years in good health. What was sequenced was memory CD4+ T cells sorted from blood. Subset in this sample: CD45RA-negative fraction.

CDR3 coding DNA: TGTGCCAGCTCACCATTTAGAGGGGTAAATAGCAATCAGCCCCAGCATTTT. The encoded protein is CASSPFRGVNSNQPQHF. The genes are TRBV18 and TRBJ1-5; possible D gene TRBD1, 5 bases. The CDR3 covers 17 residues. Germline V gene data show CDR1 as KGHSH and CDR2 as LQKENI. Trimming stripped 2 bases from V and 0 bases from J, with 14 bases between. The whole variable domain, remainder taken from reference TRBV18 and TRBJ1-5, is NAGVMQNPRHLVRRRGQEARLRCSPMKGHSHVYWYRQLPEEGLKFMVYLQKENIIDESGMPKERFSAEFPKEGPSILRIQQVVRGDSAAYFCASSPFRGVNSNQPQHFGDGTRLSIL.